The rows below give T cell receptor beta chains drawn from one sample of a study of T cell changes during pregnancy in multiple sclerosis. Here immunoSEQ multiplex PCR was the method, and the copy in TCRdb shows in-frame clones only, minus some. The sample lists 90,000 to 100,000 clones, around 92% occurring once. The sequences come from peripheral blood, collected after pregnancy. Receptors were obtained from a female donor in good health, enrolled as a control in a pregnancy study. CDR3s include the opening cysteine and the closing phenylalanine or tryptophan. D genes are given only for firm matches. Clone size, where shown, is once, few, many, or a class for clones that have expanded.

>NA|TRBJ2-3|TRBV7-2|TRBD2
TGTGCCAGCAGCTTAGTCGGGACTAGCCGGGGCACAGATACGCAGTATTTT
CASSLVGTSRGTDTQYF
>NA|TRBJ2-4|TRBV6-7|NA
TGTGCCAGCAGACAACAGGGACACTTAGCCAAAAACATTCAGTACTTC
CASRQQGHLAKNIQYF
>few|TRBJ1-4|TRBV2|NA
TGTGCCAGCAGTGCGGGTGGTAATGAAAAACTGTTTTTT
CASSAGGNEKLFF
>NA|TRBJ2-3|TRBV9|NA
TGTGCCAGCAGCCTAAGCTGGAGCTCTCTAGGCACAGATACGCAGTATTTT
CASSLSWSSLGTDTQYF
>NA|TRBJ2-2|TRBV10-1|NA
TGCGCCAGCAGCCTAGATCCAACGAACACCGGGGAGCTGTTTTTT
CASSLDPTNTGELFF
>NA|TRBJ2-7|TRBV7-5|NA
TGTGCCAGAGACGCATCCGCATTAGCGGTCCTCACCTACGAGCAGTACTTC
CARDASALAVLTYEQYF
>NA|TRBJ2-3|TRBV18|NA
TGTGCCAGCTCACCGGACGTCGGGGCAGATACGCAGTATTTT
CASSPDVGADTQYF
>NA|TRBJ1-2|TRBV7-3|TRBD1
TGTGCCAGCAGCCGCACAGGGGCGGTCTATGGCTACACCTTC
CASSRTGAVYGYTF
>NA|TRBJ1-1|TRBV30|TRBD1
TGTGCCTGGGGTGACAGGGGGTTGCGAGCTTTCTTT
CAWGDRGLRAFF
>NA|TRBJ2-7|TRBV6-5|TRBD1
TGTGCCAGCAGTTACTCCGGACAGGGCGTCTACGAGCAGTACTTC
CASSYSGQGVYEQYF
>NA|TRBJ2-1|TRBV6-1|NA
TGTGCCAGCAAAGAGTGGGGGGAGACCTACAATGAGCAGTTCTTC
CASKEWGETYNEQFF
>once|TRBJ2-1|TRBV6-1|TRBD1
TGTGCCTTACGGACAGGGTCCTACAATGAGCAGTTCTTC
CALRTGSYNEQFF
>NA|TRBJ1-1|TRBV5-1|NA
TGCGCCAGCAGCTTGGTGGCAGGGCCGAACACTGAAGCTTTCTTT
CASSLVAGPNTEAFF
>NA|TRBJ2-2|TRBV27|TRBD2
TGTGCCAGCAGTAAGGGACTAGCGGCCGGGGAGCTGTTTTTT
CASSKGLAAGELFF
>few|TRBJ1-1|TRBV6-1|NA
TGTGCCAGCACTTTGGCAGTCATGAACACTGAAGCTTTCTTT
CASTLAVMNTEAFF
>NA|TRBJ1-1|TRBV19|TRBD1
TGTGCCAGTAGTACAACGACAGGGTGGGCTTTCTTT
CASSTTTGWAFF
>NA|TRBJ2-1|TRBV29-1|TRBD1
TGCAGCGGCGGAAAGACAGGGGGCTATTACAATGAGCAGTTCTTC
CSGGKTGGYYNEQFF
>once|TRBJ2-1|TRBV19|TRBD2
TGTGCCAGTACCATGGGGACTAGCGGGCTCAATGAGCAGTTCTTC
CASTMGTSGLNEQFF
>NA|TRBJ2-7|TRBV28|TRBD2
TGTGCCAGCAGTTTGGAGCTAGCGGGCGCCTACGAGCAGTACTTC
CASSLELAGAYEQYF
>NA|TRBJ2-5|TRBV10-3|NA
TGTGCCATCAGTGAGATGCAGGGTACCCAGTACTTC
CAISEMQGTQYF
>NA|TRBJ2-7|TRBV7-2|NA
TGTGCCAGCAGCCCCTTTGGGGAGATCTCCTACGAGCAGTACTTC
CASSPFGEISYEQYF
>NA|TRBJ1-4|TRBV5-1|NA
TGCGCCAGCAGCTTGGATGGGGGGAGCACAACTAATGAAAAACTGTTTTTT
CASSLDGGSTTNEKLFF
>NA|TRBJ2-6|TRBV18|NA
TGTGCCAGCTCACCACCCCACTCTGGGGCCAACGTCCTGACTTTC
CASSPPHSGANVLTF
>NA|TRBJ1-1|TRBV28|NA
TGTGCCAGCAATTCGGGGGGGTTCGAGGGCAGCACTGAAGCTTTCTTT
CASNSGGFEGSTEAFF
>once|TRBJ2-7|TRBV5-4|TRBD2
TGTGCCAGCAGCTTGGGGCTAGCGGGAGTAGGCGAGCAGTACTTC
CASSLGLAGVGEQYF
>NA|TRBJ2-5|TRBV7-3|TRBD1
TGTGCCAGCAGCCGAGGCGACAGGGGGGGGACCCAGTACTTC
CASSRGDRGGTQYF
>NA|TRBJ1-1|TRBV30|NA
TGTGCCTTATCACCCTTCTGGGGGGGTGAAGCTTTCTTT
CALSPFWGGEAFF
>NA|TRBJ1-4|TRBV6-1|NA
TGTGCCAGCAGGGGGGGTGGGGGAAAACTGTTTTTT
CASRGGGGKLFF
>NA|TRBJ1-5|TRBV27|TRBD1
TGTGCCAGCAGTTTCGGGACAGCTAATCAGCCCCAGCATTTT
CASSFGTANQPQHF
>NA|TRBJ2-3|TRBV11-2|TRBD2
TGTGCCAGCAGCGCACTAGCGGATACGCAGTATTTT
CASSALADTQYF
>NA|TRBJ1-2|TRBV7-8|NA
TGTGCCAGCACCCACCCCGGGGAGGGGGGCTCTTTGGGCTATGGCTACACCTTC
CASTHPGEGGSLGYGYTF
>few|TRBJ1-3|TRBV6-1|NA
TGTGCCAGCAGTGAAGCGAGTTCAGGGGCAAACACCATATATTTT
CASSEASSGANTIYF
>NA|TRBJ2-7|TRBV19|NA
TGTGCCAGTAGTATTGACAAATCCTACGAGCAGTACTTC
CASSIDKSYEQYF
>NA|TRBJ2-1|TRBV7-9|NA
TGTGCCAGCAGTCCTGGACTGTTTGGTGAGCAGTTCTTC
CASSPGLFGEQFF
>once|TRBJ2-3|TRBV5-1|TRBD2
TGCGCCAGCAGCCGAGTAGCCAGGCTGGCGGGGGGGGTCACAGATACGCAGTATTTT
CASSRVARLAGGVTDTQYF
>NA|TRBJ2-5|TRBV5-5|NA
TGTGCCAGCAGCTTGGAGCCCCCTCAAGAGACCCAGTACTTC
CASSLEPPQETQYF
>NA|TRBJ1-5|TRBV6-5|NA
TGTGCCAGCAGACCAACGTCCACAGGGCCCCAGCATTTT
CASRPTSTGPQHF
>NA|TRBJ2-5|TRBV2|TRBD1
TGTGCCAGCAGTGAGGATCAGACAGGGGGCGACTTAAGAAGGGGTGAGACCCAGTACTTC
CASSEDQTGGDLRRGETQYF
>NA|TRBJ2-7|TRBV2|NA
TGTGCCAGCAGTTCAGGCTACGAGCAGTACTTC
CASSSGYEQYF
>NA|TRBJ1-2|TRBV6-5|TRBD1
TGTGCCAGCAGTAGGGACAGCCCGAGCTACACCTTC
CASSRDSPSYTF
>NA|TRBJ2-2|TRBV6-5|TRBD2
TGTGCCAGCACCAGACTAGCGGGAAACACCGGGGAGCTGTTTTTT
CASTRLAGNTGELFF
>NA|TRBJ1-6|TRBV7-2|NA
TGTGCCAGCAGTCACTTTTTGGGGGGTAATTCACCCCTCCACTTT
CASSHFLGGNSPLHF
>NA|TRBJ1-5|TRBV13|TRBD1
TGTGCCAGCAGCTGGAGGACAGGGGGTGGCAATCAGCCCCAGCATTTT
CASSWRTGGGNQPQHF
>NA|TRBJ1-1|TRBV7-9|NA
TGTGCCACTACGCCACAGCTCTCTGAAGCTTTCTTT
CATTPQLSEAFF
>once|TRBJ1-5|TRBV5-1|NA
TGCGCCAGCAGCTTGGGGACAGCGATGAATCAGCCCCAGCATTTT
CASSLGTAMNQPQHF
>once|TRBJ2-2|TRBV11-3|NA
TGTGCCAGCAGCTTAGAGTTTCCAGGGGGGAGTTTCGGGGAGCTGTTTTTT
CASSLEFPGGSFGELFF
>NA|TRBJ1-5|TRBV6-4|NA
TGTGCCAGCAGTGACGAGGTCCACGGGCCCCAGCATTTT
CASSDEVHGPQHF
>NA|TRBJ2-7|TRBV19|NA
TGTGCCAGTAGTACTTTGACTGGGGGCGACTCCTACGAGCAGTACTTC
CASSTLTGGDSYEQYF
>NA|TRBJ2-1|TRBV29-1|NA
TGCAGCGTTGGGAGGGGCGAGCAGTTCTTC
CSVGRGEQFF
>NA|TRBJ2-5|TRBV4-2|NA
TGTGCCAGCAGCCAATCCTCAAGGGGGGGGCAGGGAGAGACCCAGTACTTC
CASSQSSRGGQGETQYF
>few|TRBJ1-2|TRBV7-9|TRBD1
TGTGCCAGCAGCCAAGACCGACAGGGTCGGGGCTACACCTTC
CASSQDRQGRGYTF
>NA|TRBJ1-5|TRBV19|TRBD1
TGTGCCAGTACCCTGGGACAGCTTAGCAATCAGCCCCAGCATTTT
CASTLGQLSNQPQHF
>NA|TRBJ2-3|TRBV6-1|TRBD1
TGTGCCAGTCCTCGGACAGGCGGTACGCAGTATTTT
CASPRTGGTQYF
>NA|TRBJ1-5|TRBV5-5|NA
TGTGCCAGCAGCTTGGTAGGGGAGGGGCAGCCCCAGCATTTT
CASSLVGEGQPQHF
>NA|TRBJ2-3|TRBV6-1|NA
TGTGCCAGCAGTGAAGCGGGCGGGGCCGATTCAGATACGCAGTATTTT
CASSEAGGADSDTQYF
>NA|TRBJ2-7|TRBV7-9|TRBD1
TGTGCCAGCAGCAAACCCGGGACAGGGGGTCTCCCCTACGAGCAGTACTTC
CASSKPGTGGLPYEQYF
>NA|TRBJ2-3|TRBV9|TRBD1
TGTGCCAGCAGCGATCGGGACAGGGTTGATACGCAGTATTTT
CASSDRDRVDTQYF